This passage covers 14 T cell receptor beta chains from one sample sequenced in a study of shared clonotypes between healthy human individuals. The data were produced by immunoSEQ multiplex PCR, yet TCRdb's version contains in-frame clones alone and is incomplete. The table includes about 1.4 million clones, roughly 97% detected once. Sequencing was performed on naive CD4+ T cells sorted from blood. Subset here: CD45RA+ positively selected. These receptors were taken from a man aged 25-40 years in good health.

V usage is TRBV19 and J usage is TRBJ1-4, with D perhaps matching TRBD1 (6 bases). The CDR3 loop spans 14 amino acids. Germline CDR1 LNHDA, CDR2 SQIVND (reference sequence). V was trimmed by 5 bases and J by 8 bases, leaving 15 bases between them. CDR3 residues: CASSEQGGGEKLFF. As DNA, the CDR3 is TGTGCCAGTAGTGAACAGGGTGGAGGAGAAAAACTGTTTTTT.

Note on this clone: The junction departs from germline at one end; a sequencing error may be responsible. CDR3 DNA sequence: TGTGCTAGCAGCAAAGACTACAGTCAGTACAATGAGCAGTTCTTC. This translates into CASSKDYSQYNEQFF. J is TRBJ2-1 and V is TRBV7-7; TRBD2 is a possible D gene (5 bases). This CDR3 region has 15 residues. Germline loops: CDR1 SSHAT, CDR2 FNYEAQ (reference sequence).

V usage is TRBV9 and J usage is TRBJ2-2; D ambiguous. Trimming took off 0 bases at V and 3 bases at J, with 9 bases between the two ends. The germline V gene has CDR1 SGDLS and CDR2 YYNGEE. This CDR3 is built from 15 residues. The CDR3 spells CASSVELRYTGELFF. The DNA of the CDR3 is TGTGCCAGCAGCGTAGAGTTGCGGTACACCGGGGAGCTGTTTTTT.

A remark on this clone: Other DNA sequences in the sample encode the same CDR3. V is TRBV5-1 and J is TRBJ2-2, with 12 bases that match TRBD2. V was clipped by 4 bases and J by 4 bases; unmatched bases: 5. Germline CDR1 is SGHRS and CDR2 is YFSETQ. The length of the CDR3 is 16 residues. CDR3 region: CASSPGLAGGTGELFF. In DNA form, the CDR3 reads TGCGCCAGCAGCCCGGGACTAGCGGGTGGCACCGGGGAGCTGTTTTTT.

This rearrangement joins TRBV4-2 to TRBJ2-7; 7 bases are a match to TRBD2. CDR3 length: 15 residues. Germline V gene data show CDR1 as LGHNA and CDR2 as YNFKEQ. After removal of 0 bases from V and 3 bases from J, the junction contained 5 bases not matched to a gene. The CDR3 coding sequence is TGTGCCAGCAGCCAAGATGCGGGAGAGCTCTACGAGCAGTACTTC. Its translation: CASSQDAGELYEQYF.

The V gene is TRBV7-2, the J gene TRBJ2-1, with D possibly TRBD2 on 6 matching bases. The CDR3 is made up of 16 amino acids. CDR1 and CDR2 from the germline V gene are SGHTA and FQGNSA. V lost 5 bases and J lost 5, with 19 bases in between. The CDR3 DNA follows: TGTGCCAGCAGCGGAACCCTAGCGACGAGACACAATGAGCAGTTCTTC. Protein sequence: CASSGTLATRHNEQFF.

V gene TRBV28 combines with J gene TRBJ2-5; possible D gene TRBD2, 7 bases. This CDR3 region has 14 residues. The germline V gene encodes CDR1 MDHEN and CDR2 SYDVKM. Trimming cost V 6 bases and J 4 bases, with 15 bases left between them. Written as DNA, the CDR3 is TGTGCCAGCAGACCCGGGGGCGGGAGAGAGACCCAGTACTTC. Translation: CASRPGGGRETQYF.

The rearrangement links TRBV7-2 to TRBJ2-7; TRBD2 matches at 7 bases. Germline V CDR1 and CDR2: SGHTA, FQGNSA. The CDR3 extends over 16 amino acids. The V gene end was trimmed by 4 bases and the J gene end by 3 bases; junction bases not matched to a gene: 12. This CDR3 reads CASSSQQRLANYEQYF. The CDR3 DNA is TGTGCCAGCAGCTCCCAGCAACGACTAGCTAACTACGAGCAGTACTTC.

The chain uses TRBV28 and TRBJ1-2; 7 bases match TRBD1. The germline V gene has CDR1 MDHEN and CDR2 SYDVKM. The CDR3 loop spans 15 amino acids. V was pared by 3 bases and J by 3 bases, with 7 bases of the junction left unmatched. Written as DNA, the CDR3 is TGTGCCAGCAGTTTGGGAGGGGGCAACGACTATGGCTACACCTTC. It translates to CASSLGGGNDYGYTF.

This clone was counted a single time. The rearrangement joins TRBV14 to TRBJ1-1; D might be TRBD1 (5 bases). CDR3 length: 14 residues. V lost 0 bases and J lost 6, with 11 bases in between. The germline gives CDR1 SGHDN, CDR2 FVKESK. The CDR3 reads CASSQESRVAEAFF. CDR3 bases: TGTGCCAGCAGCCAAGAATCCAGGGTAGCTGAAGCTTTCTTT.

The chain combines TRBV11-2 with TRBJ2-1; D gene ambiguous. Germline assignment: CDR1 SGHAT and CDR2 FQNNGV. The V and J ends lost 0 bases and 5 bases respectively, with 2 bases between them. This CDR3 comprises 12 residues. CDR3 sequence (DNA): TGTGCCAGCAGCTTAGAGGACAATGAGCAGTTCTTC. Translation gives CASSLEDNEQFF.

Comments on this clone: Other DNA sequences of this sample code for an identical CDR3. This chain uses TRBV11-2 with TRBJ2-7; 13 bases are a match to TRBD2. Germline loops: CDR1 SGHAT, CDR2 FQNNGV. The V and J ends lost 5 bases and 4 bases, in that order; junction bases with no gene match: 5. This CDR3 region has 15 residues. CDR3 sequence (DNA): TGTGCCAGCAGCCTAGGGACTAGCGGGACTTACGAGCAGTACTTC. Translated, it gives CASSLGTSGTYEQYF.

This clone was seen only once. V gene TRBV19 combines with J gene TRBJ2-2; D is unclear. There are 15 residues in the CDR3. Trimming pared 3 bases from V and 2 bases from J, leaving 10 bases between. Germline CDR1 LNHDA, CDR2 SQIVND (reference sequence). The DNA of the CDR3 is TGTGCCAGTAGTATTTTGACACCTAACACCGGGGAGCTGTTTTTT. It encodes CASSILTPNTGELFF.

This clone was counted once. Here the CDR3 DNA reads TGTGCCAGCAGCAACACCAGATCGCCTGGAAACACCATATATTTT. Encoded protein: CASSNTRSPGNTIYF. The V call is TRBV6-5, the J call TRBJ1-3; the D is unclear. CDR1 is MNHEY and CDR2 is SVGAGI in the germline V gene. The CDR3 extends over 15 amino acids. V shed 6 bases and J shed 2 bases, with 14 bases lying between them.